Sequencing of this TCR beta chain was carried out in a study of cytomegalovirus exposure and HLA in healthy donors. Findings and limits, study-wide: Presence/absence analyses assumed roughly uniform sequencing depth across donors. Many donors shared some public TCRs, even though most TCR sequences were rare. Cytomegalovirus-associated status was assigned to about 180 TCR beta chains.

For this clone: The antigen remains unidentified.

Nominally healthy donors provided the samples, though records likely missed some immune exposures. The PCR used 60 Vbeta and 13 Jbeta primers. Assay used: immunoSEQ multiplex PCR; TCRdb lists only in-frame clones, some missing. This sample carries roughly 120,000 clones, 81% of them seen once, and the ten largest clones take 3.9%. The germline V gene encodes CDR1 LNHDA and CDR2 SQIVND (reference sequence). The CDR3 totals 12 residues. V lost 2 bases to trimming and J lost 6 bases, with 4 bases between them. The sample taken for sequencing was PBMCs. The genes are TRBV19 and TRBJ1-4; D gene unclear. This TCR derives from a woman aged 25 to 45 in good health and CMV-seronegative. CDR3 in DNA: TGTGCCAGTAGTATAACAGATGAAAAACTGTTTTTT. Residues: CASSITDEKLFF.